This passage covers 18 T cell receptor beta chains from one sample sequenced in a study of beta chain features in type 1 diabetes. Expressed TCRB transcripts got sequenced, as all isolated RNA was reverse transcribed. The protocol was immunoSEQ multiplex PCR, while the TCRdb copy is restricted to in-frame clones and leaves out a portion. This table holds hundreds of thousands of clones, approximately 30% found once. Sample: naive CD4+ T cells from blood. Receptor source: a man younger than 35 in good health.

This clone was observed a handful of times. This CDR3 is CAWRGEDVAETQYF. The CDR3 DNA follows: TGTGCCTGGAGGGGAGAGGATGTCGCAGAGACCCAGTACTTC. The chain has TRBV30 and TRBJ2-5; D is perhaps TRBD2 (5 bases). In germline, CDR1 is GTSNPN, CDR2 SVGIG (reference sequence). V was trimmed by 3 bases and J by 4 bases, leaving 15 bases between them. The length of the CDR3 is 14 residues.

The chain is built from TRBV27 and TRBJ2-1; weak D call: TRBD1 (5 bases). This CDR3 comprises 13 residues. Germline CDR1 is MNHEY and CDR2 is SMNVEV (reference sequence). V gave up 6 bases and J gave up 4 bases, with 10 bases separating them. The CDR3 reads CASRQTGYNEQFF. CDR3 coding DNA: TGTGCCAGCAGACAAACAGGATACAATGAGCAGTTCTTC.

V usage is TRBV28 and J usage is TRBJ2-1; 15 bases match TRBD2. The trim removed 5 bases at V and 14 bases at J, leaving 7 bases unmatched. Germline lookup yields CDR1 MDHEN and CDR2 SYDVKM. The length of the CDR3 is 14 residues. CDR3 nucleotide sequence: TGTGCCAGCAGTGACGGACTAGCGGGAGGGTTAGAGTTCTTC. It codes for CASSDGLAGGLEFF.

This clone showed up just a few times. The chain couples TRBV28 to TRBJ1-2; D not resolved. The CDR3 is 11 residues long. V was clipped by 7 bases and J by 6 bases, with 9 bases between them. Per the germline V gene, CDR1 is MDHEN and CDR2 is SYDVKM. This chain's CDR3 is CASKDQDGYTF. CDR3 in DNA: TGTGCCAGCAAAGATCAAGATGGCTACACCTTC.

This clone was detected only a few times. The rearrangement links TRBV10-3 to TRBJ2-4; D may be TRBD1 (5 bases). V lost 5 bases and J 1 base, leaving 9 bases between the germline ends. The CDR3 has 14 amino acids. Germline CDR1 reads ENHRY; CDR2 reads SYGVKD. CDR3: CAISQGVAKNIQYF. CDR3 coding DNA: TGTGCCATCAGTCAAGGGGTGGCCAAAAACATTCAGTACTTC.

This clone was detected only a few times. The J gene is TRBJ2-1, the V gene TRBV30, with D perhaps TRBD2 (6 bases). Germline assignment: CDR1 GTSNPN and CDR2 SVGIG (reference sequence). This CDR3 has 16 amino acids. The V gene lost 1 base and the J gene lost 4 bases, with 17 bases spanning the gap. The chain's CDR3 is CAWSAPTRLHYNEQFF. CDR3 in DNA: TGTGCCTGGAGTGCCCCGACTAGGCTCCATTACAATGAGCAGTTCTTC.

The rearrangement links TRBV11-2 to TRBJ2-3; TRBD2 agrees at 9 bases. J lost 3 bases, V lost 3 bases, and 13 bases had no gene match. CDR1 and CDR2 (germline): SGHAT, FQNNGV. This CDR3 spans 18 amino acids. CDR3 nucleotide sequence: TGTGCCAGCAGCTTGTGGACTTCAGCGGGAGGAATGACAGATACGCAGTATTTT. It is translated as CASSLWTSAGGMTDTQYF.

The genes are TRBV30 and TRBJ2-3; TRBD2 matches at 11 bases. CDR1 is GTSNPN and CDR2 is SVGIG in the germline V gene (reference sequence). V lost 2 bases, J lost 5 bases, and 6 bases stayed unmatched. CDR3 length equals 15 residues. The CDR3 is CAWSLAGGSGDTQYF. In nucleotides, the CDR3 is TGTGCCTGGAGTTTAGCGGGAGGGAGTGGAGATACGCAGTATTTT.

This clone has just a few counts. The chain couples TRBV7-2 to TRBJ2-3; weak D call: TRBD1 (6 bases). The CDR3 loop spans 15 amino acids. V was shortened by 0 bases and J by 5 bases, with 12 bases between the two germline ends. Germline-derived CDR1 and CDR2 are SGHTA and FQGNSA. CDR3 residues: CASSLARGSRDTQYF. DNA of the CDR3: TGTGCCAGCAGCTTAGCTAGGGGGAGTCGAGATACGCAGTATTTT. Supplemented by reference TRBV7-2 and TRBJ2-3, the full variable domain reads GAGVSQSPSNKVTEKGKDVELRCDPISGHTALYWYRQSLGQGLEFLIYFQGNSAPDKSGLPSDRFSAERTGGSVSTLTIQRTQQEDSAVYLCASSLARGSRDTQYFGPGTRLTVL.

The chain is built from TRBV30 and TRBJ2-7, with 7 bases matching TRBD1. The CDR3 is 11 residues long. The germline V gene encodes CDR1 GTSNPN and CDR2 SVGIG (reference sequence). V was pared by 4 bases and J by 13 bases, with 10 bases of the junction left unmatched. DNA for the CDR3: TGTGCCTGGATAGGGACAGACCACCTCTACTTC. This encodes CAWIGTDHLYF.

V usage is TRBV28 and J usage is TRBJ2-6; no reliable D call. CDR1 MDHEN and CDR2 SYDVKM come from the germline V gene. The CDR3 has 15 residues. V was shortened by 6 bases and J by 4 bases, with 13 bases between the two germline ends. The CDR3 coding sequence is TGTGCCAGCAGCCGGCCCCTGGGCGGGGCCAACGTCCTGACTTTC. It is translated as CASSRPLGGANVLTF.

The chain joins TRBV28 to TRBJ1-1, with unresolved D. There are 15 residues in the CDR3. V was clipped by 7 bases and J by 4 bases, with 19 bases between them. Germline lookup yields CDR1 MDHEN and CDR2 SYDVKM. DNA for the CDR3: TGTGCCAGCATGCTTGCCCAGTTCGCGAGCACTGAAGCTTTCTTT. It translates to CASMLAQFASTEAFF.

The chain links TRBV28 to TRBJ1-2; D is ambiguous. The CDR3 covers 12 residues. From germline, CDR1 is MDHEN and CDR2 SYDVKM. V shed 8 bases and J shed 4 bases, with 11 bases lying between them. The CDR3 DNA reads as TGTGCCAGCTCAAGGTCATCCTATGGCTACACCTTC. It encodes CASSRSSYGYTF.

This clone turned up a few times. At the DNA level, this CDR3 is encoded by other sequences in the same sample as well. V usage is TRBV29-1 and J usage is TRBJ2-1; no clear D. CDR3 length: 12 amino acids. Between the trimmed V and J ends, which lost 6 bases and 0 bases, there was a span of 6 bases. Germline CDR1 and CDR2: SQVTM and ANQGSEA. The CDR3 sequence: CSVESSYNEQFF. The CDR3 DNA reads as TGCAGCGTGGAGAGCTCCTACAATGAGCAGTTCTTC.

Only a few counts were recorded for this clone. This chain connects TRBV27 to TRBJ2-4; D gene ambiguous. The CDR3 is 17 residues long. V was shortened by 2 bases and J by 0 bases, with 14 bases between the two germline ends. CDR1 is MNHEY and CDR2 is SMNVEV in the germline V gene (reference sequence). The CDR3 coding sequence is TGTGCCAGCAGTTTAGCTCGATCAGGCCGAGCCAAAAACATTCAGTACTTC. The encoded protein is CASSLARSGRAKNIQYF.

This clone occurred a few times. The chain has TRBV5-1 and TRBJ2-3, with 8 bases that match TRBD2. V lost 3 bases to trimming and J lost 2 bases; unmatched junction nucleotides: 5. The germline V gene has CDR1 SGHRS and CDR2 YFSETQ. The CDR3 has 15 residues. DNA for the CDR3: TGCGCCAGCAGCTACGGACTAGCTGTCACAGATACGCAGTATTTT. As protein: CASSYGLAVTDTQYF. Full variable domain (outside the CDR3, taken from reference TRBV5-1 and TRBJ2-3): KAGVTQTPRYLIKTRGQQVTLSCSPISGHRSVSWYQQTPGQGLQFLFEYFSETQRNKGNFPGRFSGRQFSNSRSEMNVSTLELGDSALYLCASSYGLAVTDTQYFGPGTRLTVL.

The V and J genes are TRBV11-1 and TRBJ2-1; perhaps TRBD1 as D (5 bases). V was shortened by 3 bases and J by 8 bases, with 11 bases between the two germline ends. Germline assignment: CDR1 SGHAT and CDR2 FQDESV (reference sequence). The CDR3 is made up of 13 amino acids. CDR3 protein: CASSFSREDEQFF. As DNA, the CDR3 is TGTGCCAGCAGCTTTAGCAGGGAAGATGAGCAGTTCTTC.

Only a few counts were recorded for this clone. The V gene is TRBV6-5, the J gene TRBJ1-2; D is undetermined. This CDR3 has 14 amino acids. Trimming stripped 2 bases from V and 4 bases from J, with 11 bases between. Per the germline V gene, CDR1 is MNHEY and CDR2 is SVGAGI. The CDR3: CASSYRGSIYGYTF. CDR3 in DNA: TGTGCCAGCAGTTACCGTGGCAGCATCTATGGCTACACCTTC.